The 8 T cell receptor beta chains in this list originate from one sample, sequenced in a study of CD8+CD57+ T cells in acquired aplastic anemia. Using genomic DNA as the template, TCR beta VDJ and CDR3 profiling was carried out. TCRdb reprocessed the reads with MiXCR, giving one entry per CDR3 protein. The data show fewer than 85,000 distinct CDR3 sequences, around 70% seen once. All sequencing subjects had displayed CD8+CD57+ cell expansion on flow cytometry. The sequencing input was sorted CD4+, CD8+, or CD8+CD57+ T cells (not recorded which) from PBMCs. Source of these receptors: a human donor with aplastic anemia.

J is TRBJ2-1 and V is TRBV29-1; TRBD1 might be the D (6 bases). The CDR3 extends over 14 amino acids. CDR1 SQVTM and CDR2 ANQGSEA come from the germline V gene. Trimming pared 3 bases from V and 2 bases from J, leaving 11 bases between. The CDR3 reads CSVEKGHTYNEQFF. The CDR3 DNA reads as TGCAGCGTTGAGAAGGGACATACCTACAATGAGCAGTTCTTC.

This rearrangement joins TRBV10-3 to TRBJ2-5; D might be TRBD2 (5 bases). Germline CDR1 is ENHRY and CDR2 is SYGVKD. The CDR3 length is 13 residues. Trimming removed 6 bases at V and 1 base at J, with 9 bases between. The CDR3, as DNA: TGTGCCATCAGGGAGGAAACCCAAGAGACCCAGTACTTC. Translating it yields CAIREETQETQYF.

This chain uses TRBV20-1 with TRBJ2-1; D could derive from TRBD1 or TRBD2 (6 bases each). Germline loops: CDR1 DFQATT, CDR2 SNEGSKA (reference sequence). CDR3 length: 15 amino acids. V was pared by 5 bases and J by 0 bases, with 14 bases between. CDR3 sequence reads: CSAGGTPDSYNEQFF. CDR3 DNA: TGCAGTGCTGGGGGGACACCCGACTCCTACAATGAGCAGTTCTTC.

This clonotype occurred a few times. J is TRBJ2-7 and V is TRBV15, with D possibly being TRBD1 (5 bases). The CDR3 length is 13 residues. V was shortened by 0 bases and J by 6 bases, with 9 bases between the two germline ends. Germline CDR1 reads LNHNV; CDR2 reads YYDKDF (reference sequence). The CDR3 sequence is CATSRDRQGEQYF. CDR3 bases: TGTGCCACCAGCAGAGATCGGCAGGGCGAGCAGTACTTC.

The chain employs TRBV10-1 and TRBJ1-5, with D tentatively TRBD1 (5 bases). This CDR3 region has 13 residues. Trimming removed 5 bases at V and 5 bases at J, with 10 bases between. CDR1 is WNHNN, CDR2 SYGVQD, per germline (reference sequence). This CDR3 reads CASSWGGDQPQHF. For the CDR3, the DNA is TGCGCCAGCAGTTGGGGGGGGGATCAGCCCCAGCATTTT.

The chain couples TRBV2 to TRBJ2-1, with D maybe TRBD2 (5 bases). Germline CDR1 is SNHLY and CDR2 is FYNNEI. This CDR3 comprises 13 residues. V lost 6 bases, J lost 5 bases, and 11 bases lay in between. The CDR3 sequence: CASSGVGNNEQFF. CDR3 nucleotide sequence: TGTGCCAGCAGCGGGGTTGGGAACAATGAGCAGTTCTTC.

The V gene is TRBV10-3, the J gene TRBJ2-3; D is uncertain. This CDR3 is built from 14 residues. Trimming removed 6 bases from V and 1 base from J, with 11 bases in between. From germline, CDR1 is ENHRY and CDR2 SYGVKD. The CDR3 reads CAIRVGGGTDTQYF. The CDR3 region has the DNA TGTGCCATCAGGGTGGGTGGGGGCACAGATACGCAGTATTTT.

The V call is TRBV14, the J call TRBJ2-5; D may be TRBD2 (6 bases). Germline values: CDR1 SGHDN, CDR2 FVKESK. The V gene lost 2 bases and the J gene lost 5 bases, with 18 bases spanning the gap. The CDR3 is made up of 16 amino acids. The CDR3 DNA sequence: TGTGCCAGCAGCCAACGCCGCGCGCAGGGAGGCGAGACCCAGTACTTC. This translates into CASSQRRAQGGETQYF.